The 10 T cell receptor beta chains below come from one sample, sequenced in a study of cytomegalovirus exposure and HLA in healthy donors. PCR employed 60 Vbeta and 13 Jbeta primers. Profiling relied on immunoSEQ multiplex PCR, and the TCRdb table lists in-frame clones only, not all of them. The table shows nearly 200,000 clones, with 82% occurring only once. The sample consisted of PBMCs. The receptors derive from a boy aged 2 to 10 in good health and CMV-seronegative.

V is TRBV27 and J is TRBJ1-4; D gene unclear. Germline lookup yields CDR1 MNHEY and CDR2 SMNVEV (reference sequence). V lost 6 bases to trimming and J lost 4 bases, with 12 bases between them. The CDR3 is 14 residues long. CDR3 protein: CASSQREDNEKLFF. The CDR3 region has the DNA TGTGCCAGCAGCCAAAGAGAGGATAATGAAAAACTGTTTTTT.

This chain joins TRBV11-2 and TRBJ2-7, with D possibly being TRBD1 (6 bases). The V and J ends lost 5 bases and 4 bases respectively, with 18 bases between them. Germline V gene data show CDR1 as SGHAT and CDR2 as FQNNGV. The CDR3 loop spans 15 amino acids. CDR3 DNA: TGTGCCAGCAGCCCGAGACAGGTCCCAGCATACGAGCAGTACTTC. Protein product: CASSPRQVPAYEQYF. The whole variable domain, remainder taken from reference TRBV11-2 and TRBJ2-7, is EAGVAQSPRYKIIEKRQSVAFWCNPISGHATLYWYQQILGQGPKLLIQFQNNGVVDDSQLPKDRFSAERLKGVDSTLKIQPAKLEDSAVYLCASSPRQVPAYEQYFGPGTRLTVT.

In DNA, the CDR3 is TGTGCCAGCAGCTCTAGGACTGCTTACAATGAGCAGTTCTTC. It codes for CASSSRTAYNEQFF. The chain employs TRBV11-2 and TRBJ2-1, with D tentatively TRBD2 (5 bases). V lost 4 bases to trimming and J lost 4 bases, with 11 bases between them. Per the germline V gene, CDR1 is SGHAT and CDR2 is FQNNGV. The CDR3 covers 14 residues. Drawing the rest from reference TRBV11-2 and TRBJ2-1, the complete variable domain is EAGVAQSPRYKIIEKRQSVAFWCNPISGHATLYWYQQILGQGPKLLIQFQNNGVVDDSQLPKDRFSAERLKGVDSTLKIQPAKLEDSAVYLCASSSRTAYNEQFFGPGTRLTVL.

This chain connects TRBV7-2 to TRBJ1-1, with no clear D. Germline CDR1 reads SGHTA; CDR2 reads FQGNSA. The CDR3 totals 14 residues. The V and J ends lost 2 bases and 1 base respectively, with 8 bases between them. As DNA, the CDR3 is TGTGCCAGCAGCTTAACGAGGCGGAACACTGAAGCTTTCTTT. Protein: CASSLTRRNTEAFF.

This chain connects TRBV7-9 to TRBJ2-1; 10 bases agree with TRBD2. CDR1 and CDR2 (germline): SEHNR, FQNEAQ (reference sequence). The CDR3 sequence is 18 residues long. The J segment lost 0 bases and the V segment lost 1 base, leaving 6 bases of the junction unmatched. The CDR3 DNA reads as TGTGCCAGCAGCTTAGGAAGCGGGGGGGTCGACTCCTACAATGAGCAGTTCTTC. This encodes CASSLGSGGVDSYNEQFF.

CDR3 residues: CAWSVRRDGLSYGYTF. In DNA, the CDR3 is TGTGCCTGGAGTGTACGACGTGACGGGTTGAGCTATGGCTACACCTTC. This chain connects TRBV30 to TRBJ1-2; D is uncertain. Germline values: CDR1 GTSNPN, CDR2 SVGIG (reference sequence). Trimming stripped 0 bases from V and 4 bases from J, with 18 bases between. The CDR3 covers 16 residues.

This clone is a singleton in its sample. V is TRBV6-1 and J is TRBJ2-5, with D possibly TRBD1 on 6 matching bases. There are 13 residues in the CDR3. Trimming cost V 1 base and J 3 bases, with 6 bases left between them. CDR1 is MNHNS and CDR2 is SASEGT in the germline V gene. The CDR3 DNA reads TGTGCCAGCAGTGAAGACAGGGAAGAGACCCAGTACTTC. Protein: CASSEDREETQYF.

The chain couples TRBV18 to TRBJ2-7; possibly TRBD1 for D (8 bases). V was trimmed by 8 bases and J by 4 bases, leaving 18 bases between them. This CDR3 has 14 amino acids. Germline V lookup: CDR1 KGHSH, CDR2 LQKENI. CDR3 amino acids: CASAQDRGGYEQYF. The CDR3 nucleotides are TGTGCCAGCGCCCAAGACAGGGGAGGGTACGAGCAGTACTTC.

This clone was counted a single time. The chain is built from TRBV10-3 and TRBJ1-6; no reliable D call. Germline V gene data show CDR1 as ENHRY and CDR2 as SYGVKD. The CDR3 extends over 13 amino acids. V was clipped by 6 bases and J by 7 bases, with 10 bases between them. CDR3 in amino acids: CAIRWEENSPLHF. The DNA for the CDR3 is TGTGCCATCAGGTGGGAGGAGAATTCACCCCTCCACTTT.

This chain uses TRBV19 with TRBJ1-2; 9 bases match TRBD1. After removal of 6 bases from V and 3 bases from J, the junction contained 5 bases not matched to a gene. The CDR3 is 14 amino acids. Germline-derived CDR1 and CDR2 are LNHDA and SQIVND (reference sequence). The CDR3 bases are TGTGCCAGTAGAGCGGACAGGGGACACTATGGCTACACCTTC. As protein: CASRADRGHYGYTF.